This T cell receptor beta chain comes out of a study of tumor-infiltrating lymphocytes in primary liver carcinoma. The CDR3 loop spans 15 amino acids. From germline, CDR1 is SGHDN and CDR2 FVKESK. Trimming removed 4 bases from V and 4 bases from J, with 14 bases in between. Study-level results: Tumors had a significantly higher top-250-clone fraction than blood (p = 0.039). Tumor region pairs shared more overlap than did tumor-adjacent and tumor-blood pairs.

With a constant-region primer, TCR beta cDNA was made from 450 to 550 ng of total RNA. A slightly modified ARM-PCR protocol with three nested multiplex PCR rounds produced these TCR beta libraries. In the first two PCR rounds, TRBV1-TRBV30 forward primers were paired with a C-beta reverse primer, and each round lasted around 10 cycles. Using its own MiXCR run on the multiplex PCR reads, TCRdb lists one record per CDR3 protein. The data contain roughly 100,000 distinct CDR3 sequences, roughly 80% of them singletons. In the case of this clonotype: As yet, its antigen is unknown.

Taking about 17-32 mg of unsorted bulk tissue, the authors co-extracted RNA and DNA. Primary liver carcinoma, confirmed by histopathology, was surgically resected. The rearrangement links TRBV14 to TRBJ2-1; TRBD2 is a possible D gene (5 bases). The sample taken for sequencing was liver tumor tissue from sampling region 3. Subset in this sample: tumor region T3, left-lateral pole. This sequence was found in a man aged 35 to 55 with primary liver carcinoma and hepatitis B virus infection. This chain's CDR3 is CASSLLTTVYNEQFF. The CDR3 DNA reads TGTGCCAGCAGCCTTCTGACTACCGTTTACAATGAGCAGTTCTTC. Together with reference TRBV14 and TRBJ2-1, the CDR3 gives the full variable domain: EAGVTQFPSHSVIEKGQTVTLRCDPISGHDNLYWYRRVMGKEIKFLLHFVKESKQDESGMPNNRFLAERTGGTYSTLKVQPAELEDSGVYFCASSLLTTVYNEQFFGPGTRLTVL.